The 13 T cell receptor beta chains given below trace back to one sample, sequenced in a study of blood T cell repertoires in COVID-19. Produced via immunoSEQ multiplex PCR; TCRdb's table is partial and in-frame only. Here the sample spans under 250,000 clones, around 88% being singletons. The specimen was peripheral blood. The origin of the receptors is a man older than 75 with acute or convalescent COVID-19.

The chain combines TRBV5-6 with TRBJ2-2; 8 bases fit TRBD1. CDR1 is SGHDT and CDR2 is YYEEEE in the germline V gene. The CDR3 contains 15 residues. Germline trimming cut 4 bases from V and 2 bases from J; bases unmatched to any gene: 4. DNA for the CDR3: TGTGCCAGCAGCGAAACAGGGGGAAACACCGGGGAGCTGTTTTTT. It yields the protein CASSETGGNTGELFF.

The chain carries TRBV2 and TRBJ1-5; 9 nucleotides match TRBD1. Trimming cost V 6 bases and J 2 bases; bases outside gene matches: 11. This CDR3 is built from 17 residues. Germline CDR1 and CDR2: SNHLY and FYNNEI. The CDR3 protein is CASRTGTGRRGNQPQHF. As DNA, the CDR3 is TGTGCCAGCAGGACAGGGACAGGGAGAAGAGGCAATCAGCCCCAGCATTTT.

The rearrangement uses TRBV12-3 or TRBV12-4 and TRBJ2-5; D is uncertain. V gave up 2 bases and J gave up 6 bases, with 10 bases separating them. The length of the CDR3 is 13 residues. This CDR3 is CASSLSPVQTQYF. The CDR3 nucleotides are TGTGCCAGCAGTTTATCCCCGGTACAGACCCAGTACTTC.

The chain employs TRBV9 and TRBJ1-3; 8 positions match TRBD1. Trimming cost V 3 bases and J 0 bases; bases outside gene matches: 5. Germline lookup yields CDR1 SGDLS and CDR2 YYNGEE. CDR3 length: 16 residues. The CDR3 DNA sequence: TGTGCCAGCAGCGCTGAGACAGGGGCCTCTGGAAACACCATATATTTT. As protein: CASSAETGASGNTIYF.

The chain couples TRBV7-9 to TRBJ2-7; 15 nucleotides agree with TRBD2. The CDR3 length is 15 residues. Germline CDR1 SEHNR, CDR2 FQNEAQ (reference sequence). With V trimmed by 4 bases and J by 7 bases, 5 bases remained unmatched. CDR3 sequence reads: CASSSGLAGGDEQYF. CDR3 DNA sequence: TGTGCCAGCAGCTCTGGACTAGCGGGAGGGGATGAGCAGTACTTC.

The chain combines TRBV15 with TRBJ2-1; the match to TRBD2 covers 7 bases. After removal of 0 bases from V and 5 bases from J, the junction contained 4 bases not matched to a gene. Germline-derived CDR1 and CDR2 are LNHNV and YYDKDF (reference sequence). The CDR3 length is 15 residues. The CDR3 spells CATSREAGVHNEQFF. CDR3 nucleotides: TGTGCCACCAGCAGAGAGGCGGGGGTTCACAATGAGCAGTTCTTC.

The chain recombines TRBV27 with TRBJ1-1, with 7 bases matching TRBD1. CDR1 and CDR2 (germline): MNHEY, SMNVEV (reference sequence). This CDR3 is built from 15 residues. With 6 bases clipped from V and 0 bases from J, the junction kept 7 bases outside the gene matches. CDR3: CASRPYRGLNTEAFF. DNA for the CDR3: TGTGCCAGCAGACCATACAGGGGCCTGAACACTGAAGCTTTCTTT.

The CDR3 sequence: CASSRRGLNADTQYF. The CDR3 region has the DNA TGTGCCAGCTCCCGCAGGGGATTAAACGCGGATACGCAGTATTTT. This rearrangement joins TRBV18 to TRBJ2-3, with D tentatively TRBD1 (6 bases). V was pared by 6 bases and J by 6 bases, with 19 bases between. Germline CDR1 KGHSH, CDR2 LQKENI. The CDR3 has 15 amino acids.

This chain connects TRBV19 to TRBJ1-3; possible D gene TRBD1, 5 bases. CDR1 is LNHDA, CDR2 SQIVND, per germline (reference sequence). With 9 bases removed from V and 0 bases from J, the gap between germline ends came to 12 bases. The length of the CDR3 is 14 residues. CDR3: CASMTVYSGNTIYF. The CDR3 nucleotides are TGTGCCAGCATGACAGTTTACTCTGGAAACACCATATATTTT. The full variable domain, its missing parts supplied by reference TRBV19 and TRBJ1-3, is DGGITQSPKYLFRKEGQNVTLSCEQNLNHDAMYWYRQDPGQGLRLIYYSQIVNDFQKGDIAEGYSVSREKKESFPLTVTSAQKNPTAFYLCASMTVYSGNTIYFGEGSWLTVV.

CDR3 sequence reads: CASSPNTGQLNEKLFF. In DNA form, the CDR3 reads TGTGCCAGCAGCCCGAATACGGGACAGCTAAATGAAAAACTGTTTTTT. V is TRBV9 and J is TRBJ1-4, with 7 bases matching TRBD1. Germline assignment: CDR1 SGDLS and CDR2 YYNGEE. After removal of 4 bases from V and 5 bases from J, the junction contained 11 bases not matched to a gene. The CDR3 extends over 16 amino acids.

Comment on this clone: One junction end disagrees with the germline gene, perhaps due to a read error. The chain is built from TRBV6-5 and TRBJ2-2; 8 bases are a match to TRBD1. The CDR3 runs 15 residues. Germline CDR1 is MNHEY and CDR2 is SVGAGI. This chain's CDR3 is CASSNSDRGIGELFF. The CDR3, as DNA: TGTGCCAGCAGTAACTCAGACAGGGGAATCGGGGAGCTGTTTTTT.

CDR3 in DNA: TGTGCCAGCAGCCAAGATCTAGCGGGATCAATGCAGGATACGCAGTATTTT. Amino acid sequence: CASSQDLAGSMQDTQYF. The rearrangement links TRBV3-1 (or the pseudogene TRBV3-2) to TRBJ2-3, with TRBD2 matching over 9 bases. The V gene's germline CDR1 is LGHDT and CDR2 YNNKEL (reference sequence). The J segment lost 6 bases and the V segment lost 0 bases, leaving 10 bases of the junction unmatched. CDR3 length: 17 residues.

This chain connects TRBV3-1 (or the pseudogene TRBV3-2) to TRBJ1-2; TRBD1 matches 7 bases. V lost 3 bases, J lost 2 bases, and 6 bases stayed unmatched. Germline values: CDR1 LGHDT, CDR2 YNNKEL (reference sequence). The CDR3 extends over 15 amino acids. CDR3 residues: CASSHRQGGNYGYTF. The CDR3 region has the DNA TGTGCCAGCAGCCACAGACAGGGAGGAAACTATGGCTACACCTTC.